Given below is one T cell receptor (beta chain) in context. Its antigen is not known. This sample stems from a study of cytomegalovirus exposure and HLA in healthy donors. Whole-study findings and limits: Donors belonging to an Asian-associated ancestry cluster reportedly showed fewer N-insertions in productive TCRs than the roughly 670-donor mean, according to what a later analysis found. In vitro checks showed that three CMV-associated chains really do target CMV antigens.

Both 60 Vbeta primers and 13 Jbeta primers went into the PCR. TCRdb's copy holds only in-frame clones and misses some; the assay was immunoSEQ multiplex PCR. Here the sample table reports about 200,000 clones. V lost 1 base to trimming and J lost 7 bases; unmatched junction nucleotides: 6. Germline V gene data show CDR1 as MNHEY and CDR2 as SVGAGI. The CDR3 consists of 15 residues. Sequenced sample: PBMCs. The origin of this receptor is a girl aged 2 to 10 in good health and CMV-seropositive. The chain couples TRBV6-5 to TRBJ1-2; 10 positions agree with TRBD1. The CDR3 coding sequence is TGTGCCAGCAGTTACTTGGGGACAGGGGATTTTGGCTACACCTTC. As protein: CASSYLGTGDFGYTF.